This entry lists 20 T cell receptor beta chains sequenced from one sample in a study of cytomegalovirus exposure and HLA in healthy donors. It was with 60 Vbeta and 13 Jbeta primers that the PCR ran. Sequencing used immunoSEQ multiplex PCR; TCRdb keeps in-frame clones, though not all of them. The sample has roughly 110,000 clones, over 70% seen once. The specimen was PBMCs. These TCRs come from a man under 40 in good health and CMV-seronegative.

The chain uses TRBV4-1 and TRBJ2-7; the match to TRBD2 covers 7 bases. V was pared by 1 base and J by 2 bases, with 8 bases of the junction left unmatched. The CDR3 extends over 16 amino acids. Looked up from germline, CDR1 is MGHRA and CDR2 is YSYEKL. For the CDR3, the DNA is TGCGCCAGCAGCCAAGCGGCTAGCGGAGGGGCCTACGAGCAGTACTTC. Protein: CASSQAASGGAYEQYF.

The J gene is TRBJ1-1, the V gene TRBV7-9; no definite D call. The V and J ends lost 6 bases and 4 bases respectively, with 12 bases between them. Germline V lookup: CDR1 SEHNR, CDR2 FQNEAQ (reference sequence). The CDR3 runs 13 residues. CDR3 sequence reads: CASRAAGVTEAFF. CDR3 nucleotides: TGTGCCAGCAGAGCCGCGGGTGTCACTGAAGCTTTCTTT.

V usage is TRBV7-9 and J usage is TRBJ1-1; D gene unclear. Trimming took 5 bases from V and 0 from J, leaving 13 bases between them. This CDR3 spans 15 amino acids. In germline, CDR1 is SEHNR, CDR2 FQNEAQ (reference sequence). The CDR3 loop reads CASSPRTGMNTEAFF. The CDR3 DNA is TGTGCCAGCAGCCCCCGGACGGGAATGAACACTGAAGCTTTCTTT.

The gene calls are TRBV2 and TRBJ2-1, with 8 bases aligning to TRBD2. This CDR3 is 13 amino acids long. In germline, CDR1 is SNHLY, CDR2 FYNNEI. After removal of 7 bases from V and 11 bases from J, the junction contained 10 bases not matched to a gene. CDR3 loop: CASIGSGTIKQFF. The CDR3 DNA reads TGTGCCAGCATAGGTAGCGGGACCATTAAGCAGTTCTTC.

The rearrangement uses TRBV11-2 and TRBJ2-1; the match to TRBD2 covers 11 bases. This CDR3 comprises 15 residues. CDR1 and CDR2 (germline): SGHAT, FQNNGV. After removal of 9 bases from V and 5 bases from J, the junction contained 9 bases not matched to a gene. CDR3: CASRLGTSGDNEQFF. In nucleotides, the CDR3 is TGTGCCAGTCGTTTAGGGACTAGCGGAGACAATGAGCAGTTCTTC.

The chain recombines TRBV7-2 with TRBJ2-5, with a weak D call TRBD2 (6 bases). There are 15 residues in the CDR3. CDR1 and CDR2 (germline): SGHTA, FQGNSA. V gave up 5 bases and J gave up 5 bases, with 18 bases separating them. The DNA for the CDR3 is TGTGCCAGCAGCATACCGGGACTTCGGGGGGAGACCCAGTACTTC. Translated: CASSIPGLRGETQYF.

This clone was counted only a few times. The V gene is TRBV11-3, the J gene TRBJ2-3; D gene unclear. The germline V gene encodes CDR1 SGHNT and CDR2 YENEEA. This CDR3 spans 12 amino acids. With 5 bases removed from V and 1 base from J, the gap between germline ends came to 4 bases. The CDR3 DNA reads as TGTGCCAGCAGCGCGCGCACAGATACGCAGTATTTT. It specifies CASSARTDTQYF. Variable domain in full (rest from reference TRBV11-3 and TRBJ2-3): EAGVVQSPRYKIIEKKQPVAFWCNPISGHNTLYWYLQNLGQGPELLIRYENEEAVDDSQLPKDRFSAERLKGVDSTLKIQPAELGDSAVYLCASSARTDTQYFGPGTRLTVL.

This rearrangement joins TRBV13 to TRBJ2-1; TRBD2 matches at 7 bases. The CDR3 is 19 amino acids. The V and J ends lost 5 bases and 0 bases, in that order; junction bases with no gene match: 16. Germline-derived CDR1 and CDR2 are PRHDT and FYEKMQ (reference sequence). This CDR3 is CASSHAGRAHNSSYNEQFF. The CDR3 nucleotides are TGTGCCAGCAGCCACGCGGGGAGGGCCCACAATAGCTCCTACAATGAGCAGTTCTTC.

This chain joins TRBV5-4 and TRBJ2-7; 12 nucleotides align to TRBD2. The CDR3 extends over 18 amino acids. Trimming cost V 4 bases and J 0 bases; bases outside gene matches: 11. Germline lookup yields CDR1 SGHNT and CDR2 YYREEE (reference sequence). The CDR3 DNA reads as TGTGCCAGCAGCCCCGGGACTAGCGGGTTTCTTAGCTCCTACGAGCAGTACTTC. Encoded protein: CASSPGTSGFLSSYEQYF.

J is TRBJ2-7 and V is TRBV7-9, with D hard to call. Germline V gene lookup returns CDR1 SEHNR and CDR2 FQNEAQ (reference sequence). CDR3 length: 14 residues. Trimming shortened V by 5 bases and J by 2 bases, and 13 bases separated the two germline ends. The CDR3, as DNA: TGTGCCAGCAGCCCAGAAAGATTGGCCTACGAGCAGTACTTC. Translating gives CASSPERLAYEQYF.

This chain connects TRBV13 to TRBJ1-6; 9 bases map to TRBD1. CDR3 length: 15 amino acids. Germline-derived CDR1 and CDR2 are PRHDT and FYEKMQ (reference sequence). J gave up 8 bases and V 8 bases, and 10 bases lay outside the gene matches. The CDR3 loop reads CASGPAGQGDSPLHF. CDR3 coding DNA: TGTGCCAGCGGCCCAGCGGGACAGGGAGATTCACCCCTCCACTTT.

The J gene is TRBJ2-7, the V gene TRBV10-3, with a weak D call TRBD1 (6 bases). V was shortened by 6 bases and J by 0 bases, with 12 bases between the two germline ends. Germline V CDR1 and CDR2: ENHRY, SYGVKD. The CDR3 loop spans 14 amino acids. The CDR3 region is CAISHETGSYEQYF. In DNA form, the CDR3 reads TGTGCCATCAGCCATGAGACAGGCTCCTACGAGCAGTACTTC.

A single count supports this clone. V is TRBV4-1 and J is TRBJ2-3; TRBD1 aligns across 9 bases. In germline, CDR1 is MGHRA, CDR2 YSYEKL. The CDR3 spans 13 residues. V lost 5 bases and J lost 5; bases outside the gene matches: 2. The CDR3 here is CASSGQGRDTQYF. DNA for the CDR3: TGCGCCAGCAGCGGACAGGGGAGAGATACGCAGTATTTT.

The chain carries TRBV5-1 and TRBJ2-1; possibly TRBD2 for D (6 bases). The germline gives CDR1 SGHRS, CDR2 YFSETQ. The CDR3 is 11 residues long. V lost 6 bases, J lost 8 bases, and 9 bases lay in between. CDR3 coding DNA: TGCGCCAGCAAGGAGGGATATGAGCAGTTCTTC. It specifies CASKEGYEQFF.

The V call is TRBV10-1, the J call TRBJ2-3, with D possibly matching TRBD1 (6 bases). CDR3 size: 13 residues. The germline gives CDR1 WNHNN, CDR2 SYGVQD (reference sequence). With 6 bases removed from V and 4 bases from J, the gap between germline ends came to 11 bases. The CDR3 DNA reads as TGCGCCAGCAGCTCAGGGGTCCCAGATACGCAGTATTTT. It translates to CASSSGVPDTQYF.

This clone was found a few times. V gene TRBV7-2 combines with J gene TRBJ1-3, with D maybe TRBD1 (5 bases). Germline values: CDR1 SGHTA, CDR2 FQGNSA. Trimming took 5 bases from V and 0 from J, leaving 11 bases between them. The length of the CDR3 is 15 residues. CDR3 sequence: CASSRTGDSGNTIYF. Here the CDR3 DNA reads TGTGCCAGCAGCCGCACGGGGGACTCTGGAAACACCATATATTTT. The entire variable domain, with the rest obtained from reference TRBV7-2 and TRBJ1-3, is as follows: GAGVSQSPSNKVTEKGKDVELRCDPISGHTALYWYRQSLGQGLEFLIYFQGNSAPDKSGLPSDRFSAERTGGSVSTLTIQRTQQEDSAVYLCASSRTGDSGNTIYFGEGSWLTVV.

The CDR3 spells CAITLGQGGGYTF. The CDR3 DNA follows: TGTGCCATCACCTTGGGACAGGGGGGAGGCTACACCTTC. This chain uses TRBV10-3 with TRBJ1-2; TRBD1 agrees at 11 bases. Germline assignment: CDR1 ENHRY and CDR2 SYGVKD. V shed 7 bases and J 8 bases; nucleotides not matched to a gene: 6. The CDR3 loop spans 13 amino acids.

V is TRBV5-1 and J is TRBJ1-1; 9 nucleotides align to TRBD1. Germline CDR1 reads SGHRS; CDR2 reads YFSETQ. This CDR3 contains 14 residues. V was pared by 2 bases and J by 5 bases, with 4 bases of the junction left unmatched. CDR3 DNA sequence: TGCGCCAGCAGCTTACAGGGGGCCGGGACTGAAGCTTTCTTT. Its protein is CASSLQGAGTEAFF.

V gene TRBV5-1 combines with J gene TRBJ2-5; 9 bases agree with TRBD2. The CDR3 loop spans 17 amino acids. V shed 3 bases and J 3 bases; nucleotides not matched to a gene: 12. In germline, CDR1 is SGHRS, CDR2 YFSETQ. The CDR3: CASSCSKKRGAKETQYF. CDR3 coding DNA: TGCGCCAGCAGCTGCTCGAAAAAGCGGGGGGCCAAAGAGACCCAGTACTTC.

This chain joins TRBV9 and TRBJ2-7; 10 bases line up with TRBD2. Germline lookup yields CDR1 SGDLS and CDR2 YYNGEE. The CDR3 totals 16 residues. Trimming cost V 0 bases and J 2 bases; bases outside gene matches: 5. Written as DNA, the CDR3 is TGTGCCAGCAGCGTAGCTGGACTAGCGGAGCCCTACGAGCAGTACTTC. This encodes CASSVAGLAEPYEQYF.